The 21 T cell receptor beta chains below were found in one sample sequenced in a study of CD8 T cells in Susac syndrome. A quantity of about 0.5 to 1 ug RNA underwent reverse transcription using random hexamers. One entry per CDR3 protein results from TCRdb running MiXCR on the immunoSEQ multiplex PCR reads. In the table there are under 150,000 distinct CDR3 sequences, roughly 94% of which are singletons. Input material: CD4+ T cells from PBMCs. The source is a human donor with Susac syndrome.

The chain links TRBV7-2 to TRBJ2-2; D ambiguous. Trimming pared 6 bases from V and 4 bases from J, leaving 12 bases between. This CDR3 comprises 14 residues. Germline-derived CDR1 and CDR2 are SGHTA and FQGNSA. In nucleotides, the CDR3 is TGTGCCAGCAGTCAAGGGTCGACCACCGGGGAGCTGTTTTTT. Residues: CASSQGSTTGELFF.

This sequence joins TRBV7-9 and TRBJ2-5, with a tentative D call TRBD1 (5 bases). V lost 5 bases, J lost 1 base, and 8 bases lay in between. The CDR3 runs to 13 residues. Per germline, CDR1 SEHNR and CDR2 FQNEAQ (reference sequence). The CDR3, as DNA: TGTGCCAGCAGCGCAGGGTTCCAAGAGACCCAGTACTTC. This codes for CASSAGFQETQYF. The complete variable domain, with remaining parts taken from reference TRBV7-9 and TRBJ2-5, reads DTGVSQNPRHKITKRGQNVTFRCDPISEHNRLYWYRQTLGQGPEFLTYFQNEAQLEKSRLLSDRFSAERPKGSFSTLEIQRTEQGDSAMYLCASSAGFQETQYFGPGTRLLVL.

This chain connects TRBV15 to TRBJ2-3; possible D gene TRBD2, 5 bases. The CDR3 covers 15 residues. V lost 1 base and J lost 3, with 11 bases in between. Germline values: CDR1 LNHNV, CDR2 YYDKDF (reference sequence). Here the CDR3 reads CATSRGPGGTDTQYF. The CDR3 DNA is TGTGCCACCAGCAGAGGCCCAGGAGGTACAGATACGCAGTATTTT.

CDR3 amino acids: CASSQLGGYTF. CDR3 nucleotides: TGTGCCAGCAGCCAATTGGGCGGCTACACCTTC. The rearrangement joins TRBV3-1 to TRBJ1-2; no reliable D call. CDR1 and CDR2 from the germline V gene are LGHDT and YNNKEL (reference sequence). The CDR3 consists of 11 residues. Trimming removed 2 bases at V and 8 bases at J, with 6 bases between.

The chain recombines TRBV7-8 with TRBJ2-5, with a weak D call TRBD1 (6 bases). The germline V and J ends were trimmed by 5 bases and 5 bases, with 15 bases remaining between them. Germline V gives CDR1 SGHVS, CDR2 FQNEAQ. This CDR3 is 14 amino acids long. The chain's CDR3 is CASSPQGGRETQYF. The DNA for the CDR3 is TGTGCCAGCAGCCCTCAAGGGGGAAGGGAGACCCAGTACTTC. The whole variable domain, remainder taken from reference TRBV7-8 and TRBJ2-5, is GAGVSQSPRYKVAKRGQDVALRCDPISGHVSLFWYQQALGQGPEFLTYFQNEAQLDKSGLPSDRFFAERPEGSVSTLKIQRTQQEDSAVYLCASSPQGGRETQYFGPGTRLLVL.

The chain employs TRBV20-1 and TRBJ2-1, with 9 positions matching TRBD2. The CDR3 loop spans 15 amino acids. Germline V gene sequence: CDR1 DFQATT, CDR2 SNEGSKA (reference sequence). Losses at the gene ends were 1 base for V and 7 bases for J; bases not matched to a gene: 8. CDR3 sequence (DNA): TGCAGTGCTAGAGCTGTGCGGGAGGGCCTAAATGAGCAGTTCTTC. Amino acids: CSARAVREGLNEQFF.

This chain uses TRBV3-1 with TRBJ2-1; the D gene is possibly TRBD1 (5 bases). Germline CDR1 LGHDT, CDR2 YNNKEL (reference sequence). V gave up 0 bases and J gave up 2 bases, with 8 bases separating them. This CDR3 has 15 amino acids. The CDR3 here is CASSQDRTTYNEQFF. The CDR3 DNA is TGTGCCAGCAGCCAAGATCGGACAACCTACAATGAGCAGTTCTTC.

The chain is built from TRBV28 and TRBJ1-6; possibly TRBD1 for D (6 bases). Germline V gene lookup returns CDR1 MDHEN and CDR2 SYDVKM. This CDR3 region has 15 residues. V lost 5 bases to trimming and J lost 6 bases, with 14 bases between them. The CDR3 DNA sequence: TGTGCCAGCAGTCTACGACAGGTACCTAATTCACCCCTCCACTTT. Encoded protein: CASSLRQVPNSPLHF.

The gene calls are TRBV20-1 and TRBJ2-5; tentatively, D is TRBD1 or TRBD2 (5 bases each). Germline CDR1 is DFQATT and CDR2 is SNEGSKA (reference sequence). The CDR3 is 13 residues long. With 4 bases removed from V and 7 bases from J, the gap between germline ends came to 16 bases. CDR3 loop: CSAIPGTAGTQYF. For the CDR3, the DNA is TGCAGTGCTATCCCAGGGACGGCGGGGACCCAGTACTTC.

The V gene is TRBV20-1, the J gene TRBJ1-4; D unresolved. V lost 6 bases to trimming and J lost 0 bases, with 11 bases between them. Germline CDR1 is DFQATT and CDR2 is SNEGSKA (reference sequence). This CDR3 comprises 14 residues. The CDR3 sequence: CSAEDLATNEKLFF. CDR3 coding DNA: TGCAGTGCAGAAGACCTTGCAACTAATGAAAAACTGTTTTTT.

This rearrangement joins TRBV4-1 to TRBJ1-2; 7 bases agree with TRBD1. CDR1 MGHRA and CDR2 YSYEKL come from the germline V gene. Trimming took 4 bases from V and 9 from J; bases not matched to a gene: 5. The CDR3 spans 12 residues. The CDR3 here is CASSRRQGSYTF. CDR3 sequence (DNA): TGCGCCAGCAGCCGAAGACAGGGCAGCTACACCTTC.

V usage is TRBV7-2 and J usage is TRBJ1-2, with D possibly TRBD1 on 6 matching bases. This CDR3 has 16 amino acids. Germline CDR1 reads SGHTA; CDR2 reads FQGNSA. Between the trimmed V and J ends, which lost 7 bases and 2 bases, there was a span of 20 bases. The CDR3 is CASTPRGIGTNYGYTF. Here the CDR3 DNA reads TGTGCCAGCACCCCAAGAGGGATTGGGACAAACTATGGCTACACCTTC.

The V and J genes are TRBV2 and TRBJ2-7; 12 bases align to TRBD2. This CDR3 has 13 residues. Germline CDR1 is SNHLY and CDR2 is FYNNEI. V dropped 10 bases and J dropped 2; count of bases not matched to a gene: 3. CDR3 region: CAIRTSGAYEQYF. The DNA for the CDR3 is TGTGCCATCCGGACTAGCGGGGCCTACGAGCAGTACTTC.

Here the CDR3 DNA reads TGTGCCAGCTCACCGTGGACAGGGGAGCCCTACAATGAGCAGTTCTTC. Its protein is CASSPWTGEPYNEQFF. J is TRBJ2-1 and V is TRBV18, with 9 bases matching TRBD1. V gave up 3 bases and J gave up 2 bases; unmatched junction bases: 5. Germline-derived CDR1 and CDR2 are KGHSH and LQKENI. The CDR3 sequence is 16 residues long.

CDR3 in amino acids: CASGADTGGYEQYF. The CDR3 coding sequence is TGTGCTAGTGGTGCGGATACAGGGGGCTACGAGCAGTACTTC. J is TRBJ2-7 and V is TRBV12-5; 8 bases align to TRBD1. Germline values: CDR1 LGHNT, CDR2 FRNRAP. The CDR3 loop spans 14 amino acids. With 5 bases clipped from V and 3 bases from J, the junction kept 6 bases outside the gene matches. Full variable domain (missing parts from reference TRBV12-5 and TRBJ2-7): DARVTQTPRHKVTEMGQEVTMRCQPILGHNTVFWYRQTMMQGLELLAYFRNRAPLDDSGMPKDRFSAEMPDATLATLKIQPSEPRDSAVYFCASGADTGGYEQYFGPGTRLTVT.

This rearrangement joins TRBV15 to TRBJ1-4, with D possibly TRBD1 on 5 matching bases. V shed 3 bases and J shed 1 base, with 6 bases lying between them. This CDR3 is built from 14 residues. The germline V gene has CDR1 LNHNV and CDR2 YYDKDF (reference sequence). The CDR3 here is CATSRQGTNEKLFF. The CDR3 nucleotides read TGTGCCACCAGCAGGCAGGGAACTAATGAAAAACTGTTTTTT.

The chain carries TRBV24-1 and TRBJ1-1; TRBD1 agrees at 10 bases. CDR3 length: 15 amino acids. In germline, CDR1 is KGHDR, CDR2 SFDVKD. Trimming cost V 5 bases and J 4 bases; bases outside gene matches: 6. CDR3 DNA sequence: TGTGCCACCAGTGCCACAGGGACAGGGGTCACTGAAGCTTTCTTT. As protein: CATSATGTGVTEAFF.

The CDR3 bases are TGCAGCGTTGAGGGACAGACTGTGACGAACACTGAAGCTTTCTTT. Translated: CSVEGQTVTNTEAFF. This rearrangement joins TRBV29-1 to TRBJ1-1; 7 nucleotides agree with TRBD1. The CDR3 consists of 15 residues. Trimming took 3 bases from V and 1 from J; bases not matched to a gene: 8. Germline V gene data show CDR1 as SQVTM and CDR2 as ANQGSEA.

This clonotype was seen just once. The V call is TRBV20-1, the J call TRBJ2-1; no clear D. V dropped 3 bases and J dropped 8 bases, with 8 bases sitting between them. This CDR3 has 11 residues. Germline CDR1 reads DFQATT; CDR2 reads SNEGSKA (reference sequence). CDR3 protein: CSASGWDEQFF. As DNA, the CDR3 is TGCAGTGCTAGTGGGTGGGATGAGCAGTTCTTC.

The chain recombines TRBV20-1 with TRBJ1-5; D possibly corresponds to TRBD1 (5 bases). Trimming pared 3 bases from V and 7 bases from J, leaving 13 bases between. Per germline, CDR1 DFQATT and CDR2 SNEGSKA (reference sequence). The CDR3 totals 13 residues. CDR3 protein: CSASSRQNQPQHF. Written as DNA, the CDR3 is TGCAGTGCTAGCTCCAGACAGAACCAGCCCCAGCATTTT.

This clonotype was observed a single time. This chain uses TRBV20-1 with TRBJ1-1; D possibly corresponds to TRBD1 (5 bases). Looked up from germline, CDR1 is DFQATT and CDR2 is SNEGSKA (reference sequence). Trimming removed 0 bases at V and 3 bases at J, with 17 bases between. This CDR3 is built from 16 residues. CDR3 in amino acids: CSARDPRGRGDTEAFF. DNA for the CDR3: TGCAGTGCTAGAGATCCTAGGGGACGGGGGGACACTGAAGCTTTCTTT.